The rows below give T cell receptor beta chains drawn from one sample of a study of blood T cell repertoires in COVID-19. Data came from immunoSEQ multiplex PCR; TCRdb stores just in-frame clones and leaves some out. The sample shows roughly 700,000 clones, 70% to 90% of them seen only once. The sample was peripheral blood. These receptors all come from a woman aged 18-29 years with acute or convalescent COVID-19. Each CDR3 is given with its conserved first and last residue. A D gene is named only where the DNA matches it firmly. Some rows mark clone size as missing; the rest say once, few, many or name a class of expanded clone.

DNA: TGTGCCAGCAGCCCGACGAACGGAGACTTACTCCTCCACTTT; CDR3: CASSPTNGDLLLHF; length: 14; V: TRBV11-2; J: TRBJ1-6; D: NA; size: NA
DNA: TGTGCCAGCAGCGCCAGGGACAGTTACGTTGAGCAGTTCTTC; CDR3: CASSARDSYVEQFF; length: 14; V: TRBV9; J: TRBJ2-1; D: TRBD1; size: NA
DNA: TGTGCCAGCGGGATAGCGGGGGGATTCACCGGGGAGCTGTTTTTT; CDR3: CASGIAGGFTGELFF; length: 15; V: TRBV5-6; J: TRBJ2-2; D: TRBD2; size: NA
DNA: TGTGCCAGCAGTGTTCCGCCGCATAGAAACACTGAAGCTTTCTTT; CDR3: CASSVPPHRNTEAFF; length: 15; V: TRBV2; J: TRBJ1-1; D: NA; size: NA
DNA: TGTGCCAGCAGCCTCACAGGGGTCATGGGCTACGAGCAGTACTTC; CDR3: CASSLTGVMGYEQYF; length: 15; V: TRBV7-2; J: TRBJ2-7; D: TRBD1; size: NA
DNA: TGTGCCAGCAGCTCATGGACAGGGGGGGGAACTGAAGCTTTCTTT; CDR3: CASSSWTGGGTEAFF; length: 15; V: TRBV7-2; J: TRBJ1-1; D: TRBD1; size: NA
DNA: TGTGCCAGCAGCAAGATGGGGACTAGCGGGGCTGAAGAGACCCAGTACTTC; CDR3: CASSKMGTSGAEETQYF; length: 17; V: TRBV4-2; J: TRBJ2-5; D: TRBD2; size: NA
DNA: TGTGCCAGCAGCCCCGGGGACAGCCCAAATCAGCCCCAGCATTTT; CDR3: CASSPGDSPNQPQHF; length: 15; V: TRBV3-1/TRBV3-2; J: TRBJ1-5; D: TRBD1; size: NA
DNA: TGTGCCAGTAAGTACAGAGGGGGAGAGAACACCGGGGAGCTGTTTTTT; CDR3: CASKYRGGENTGELFF; length: 16; V: TRBV19; J: TRBJ2-2; D: NA; size: NA
DNA: TGTGCCAGTAGTAGGGACAGGGGGCCTGGGTTAGTAAGGGGACCCCAGCATTTT; CDR3: CASSRDRGPGLVRGPQHF; length: 18; V: TRBV19; J: TRBJ1-5; D: TRBD1; size: NA
DNA: TGTGCCAGCAGTTTCTTTGCGGTCTATGGCTACACCTTC; CDR3: CASSFFAVYGYTF; length: 13; V: TRBV28; J: TRBJ1-2; D: NA; size: once
DNA: TGTGCCAGCAGCCAAGATAGCGGGTCGAGGGGCAATGAGCAGTTCTTC; CDR3: CASSQDSGSRGNEQFF; length: 16; V: TRBV3-1/TRBV3-2; J: TRBJ2-1; D: TRBD2; size: few
DNA: TGCGCCAGCAGCGCAGGGGGCACTGAAGCTTTCTTT; CDR3: CASSAGGTEAFF; length: 12; V: TRBV5-1; J: TRBJ1-1; D: TRBD1; size: few
DNA: TGTGCCAGCAGCTTAGATCGGACTAGCGGACTATACAATGAGCAGTTCTTC; CDR3: CASSLDRTSGLYNEQFF; length: 17; V: TRBV11-2; J: TRBJ2-1; D: TRBD2; size: NA
DNA: TGTGCCAGCAGCCCCCTGGAGGGGAGGTCCGGGGAGCTGTTTTTT; CDR3: CASSPLEGRSGELFF; length: 15; V: TRBV14; J: TRBJ2-2; D: NA; size: NA
DNA: TGTGCCACCAGCGTTCTGAGCGGGGTTAGCTCCTACGAGCAGTACTTC; CDR3: CATSVLSGVSSYEQYF; length: 16; V: TRBV15; J: TRBJ2-7; D: TRBD2; size: NA
DNA: TGTGCCAGCAGGCCCGGGACAGGGCTAACTTGGTATGGCTACACCTTC; CDR3: CASRPGTGLTWYGYTF; length: 16; V: TRBV5-4; J: TRBJ1-2; D: TRBD1; size: NA
DNA: TGTGCCAGCAGTTACCCCCCCGAGGAAGCGGACCTCCAAGAGACCCAGTACTTC; CDR3: CASSYPPEEADLQETQYF; length: 18; V: TRBV6-2/TRBV6-3; J: TRBJ2-5; D: NA; size: NA
DNA: TGTGCCAGCAGCTCAACTGGGGGGGCCACTGAAGCTTTCTTT; CDR3: CASSSTGGATEAFF; length: 14; V: TRBV11-1; J: TRBJ1-1; D: NA; size: few
DNA: TGTGCCTGGGACAGGGCTGAAGGTCAGCCCCAGCATTTT; CDR3: CAWDRAEGQPQHF; length: 13; V: TRBV30; J: TRBJ1-5; D: TRBD1; size: NA
DNA: TGCGCCAGCAGCTTGGCAAATCGGGGGGCCGGAGATACGCAGTATTTT; CDR3: CASSLANRGAGDTQYF; length: 16; V: TRBV5-1; J: TRBJ2-3; D: NA; size: NA